These 7 T cell receptor beta chains came from one sample sequenced in a study of cytomegalovirus exposure and HLA in healthy donors. PCR amplification relied on 60 Vbeta primers (plus 13 Jbeta primers). The data were produced by immunoSEQ multiplex PCR, yet TCRdb's version contains in-frame clones alone and is incomplete. The sample includes roughly 100,000 clones. Sequencing was carried out using PBMCs. The receptors originated from a man aged 45-65 years in good health and CMV-seropositive.

V is TRBV14 and J is TRBJ2-5; 7 bases align to TRBD2. After removal of 3 bases from V and 5 bases from J, the junction contained 6 bases not matched to a gene. Germline V gene lookup returns CDR1 SGHDN and CDR2 FVKESK. The CDR3 sequence is 14 residues long. The CDR3 DNA reads TGTGCCAGCAGCCAGCTCTCGGGAGGCGAGACCCAGTACTTC. Protein sequence: CASSQLSGGETQYF.

The chain combines TRBV7-9 with TRBJ2-5; 8 bases match TRBD1. Germline trimming cut 3 bases from V and 4 bases from J; bases unmatched to any gene: 1. The CDR3 is 13 amino acids. CDR1 and CDR2 from the germline V gene are SEHNR and FQNEAQ (reference sequence). The DNA for the CDR3 is TGTGCCAGCAGCTTCGGACAGGGAGAGACCCAGTACTTC. Translation: CASSFGQGETQYF.

The chain recombines TRBV7-2 with TRBJ2-5; 8 nucleotides agree with TRBD1. The ends lost 5 bases at V and 5 bases at J; junction bases unmatched: 10. This CDR3 region has 15 residues. Germline V gene sequence: CDR1 SGHTA, CDR2 FQGNSA. Here the CDR3 reads CASSRFTGGRETQYF. The DNA for the CDR3 is TGTGCCAGCAGCAGATTTACAGGGGGTCGGGAGACCCAGTACTTC.

The chain has TRBV30 and TRBJ1-5; tentatively, D is TRBD1 (6 bases). Per germline, CDR1 GTSNPN and CDR2 SVGIG (reference sequence). The length of the CDR3 is 14 residues. Trimming pared 3 bases from V and 2 bases from J, leaving 11 bases between. The CDR3 nucleotides are TGTGCCTGGAGGGGCAGGGGTGGCAATCAGCCCCAGCATTTT. Residues: CAWRGRGGNQPQHF.

The chain is built from TRBV2 and TRBJ2-2; D is unresolved. The V gene's germline CDR1 is SNHLY and CDR2 FYNNEI. The ends were cut back, 1 base at V and 8 bases at J, with 8 bases in the middle. This CDR3 comprises 13 residues. The CDR3 sequence is CASSEENAGELFF. CDR3 bases: TGTGCCAGCAGTGAAGAGAATGCGGGGGAGCTGTTTTTT. Drawing the rest from reference TRBV2 and TRBJ2-2, the complete variable domain is EPEVTQTPSHQVTQMGQEVILRCVPISNHLYFYWYRQILGQKVEFLVSFYNNEISEKSEIFDDQFSVERPDGSNFTLKIRSTKLEDSAMYFCASSEENAGELFFGEGSRLTVL.

The chain couples TRBV15 to TRBJ2-7, with D maybe TRBD1 (5 bases). Germline assignment: CDR1 LNHNV and CDR2 YYDKDF (reference sequence). V was pared by 3 bases and J by 0 bases, with 12 bases between. CDR3 length: 15 amino acids. For the CDR3, the DNA is TGTGCCACCAGCAGGTCGCAGGGAAGCTCCTACGAGCAGTACGTC. It yields the protein CATSRSQGSSYEQYV.

The chain employs TRBV5-3 and TRBJ2-7; unclear D gene. TRBV5-3 is reported as an ORF; its role is uncertain. V dropped 4 bases and J dropped 0 bases, with 23 bases sitting between them. The CDR3 sequence is 18 residues long. CDR3 sequence: CARSASKVQVSSSYEQYV. Here the CDR3 DNA reads TGTGCCAGAAGCGCAAGCAAAGTCCAGGTTTCGAGCTCCTACGAGCAGTACGTC.